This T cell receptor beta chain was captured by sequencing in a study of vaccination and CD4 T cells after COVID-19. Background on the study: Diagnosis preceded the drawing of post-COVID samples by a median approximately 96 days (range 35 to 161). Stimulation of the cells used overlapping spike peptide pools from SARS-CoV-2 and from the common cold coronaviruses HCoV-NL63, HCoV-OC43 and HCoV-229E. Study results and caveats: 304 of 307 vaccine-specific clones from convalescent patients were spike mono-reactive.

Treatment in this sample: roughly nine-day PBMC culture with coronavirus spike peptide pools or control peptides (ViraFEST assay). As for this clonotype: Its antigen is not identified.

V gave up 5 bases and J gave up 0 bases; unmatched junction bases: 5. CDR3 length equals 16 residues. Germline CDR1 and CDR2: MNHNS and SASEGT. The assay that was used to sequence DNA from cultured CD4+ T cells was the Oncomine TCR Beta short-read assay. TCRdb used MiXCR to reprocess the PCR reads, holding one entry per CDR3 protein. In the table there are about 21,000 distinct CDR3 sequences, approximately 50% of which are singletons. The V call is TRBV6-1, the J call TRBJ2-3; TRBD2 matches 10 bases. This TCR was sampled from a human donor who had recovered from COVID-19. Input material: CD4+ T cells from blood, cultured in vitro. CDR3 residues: CASSPIAGGSTDTQYF. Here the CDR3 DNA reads TGTGCCAGCAGTCCTATAGCGGGAGGTAGCACAGATACGCAGTATTTT.